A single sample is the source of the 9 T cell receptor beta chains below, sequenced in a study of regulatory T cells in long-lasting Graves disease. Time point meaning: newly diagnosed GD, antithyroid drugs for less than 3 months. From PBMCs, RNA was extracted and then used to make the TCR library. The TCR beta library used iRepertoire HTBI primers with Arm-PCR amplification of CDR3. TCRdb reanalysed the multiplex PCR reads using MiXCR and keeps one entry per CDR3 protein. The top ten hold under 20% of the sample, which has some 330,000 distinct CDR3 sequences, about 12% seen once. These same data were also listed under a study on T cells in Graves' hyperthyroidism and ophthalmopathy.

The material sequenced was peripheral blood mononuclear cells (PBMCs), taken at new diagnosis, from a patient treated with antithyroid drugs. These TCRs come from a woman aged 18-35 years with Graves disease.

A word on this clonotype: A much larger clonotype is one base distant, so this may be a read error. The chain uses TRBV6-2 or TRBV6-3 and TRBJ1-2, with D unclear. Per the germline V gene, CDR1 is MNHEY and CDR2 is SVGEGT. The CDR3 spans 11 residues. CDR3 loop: CAGSYGDGYTF. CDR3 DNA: TGTGCCGGCAGTTACGGGGATGGCTACACCTTC.

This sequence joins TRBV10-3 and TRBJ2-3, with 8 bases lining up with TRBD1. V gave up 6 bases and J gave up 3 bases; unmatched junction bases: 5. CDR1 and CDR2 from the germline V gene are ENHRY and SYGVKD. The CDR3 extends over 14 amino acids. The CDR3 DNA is TGTGCCATCAGGCCTGACAGGGGAACAGATACGCAGTATTTT. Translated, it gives CAIRPDRGTDTQYF.

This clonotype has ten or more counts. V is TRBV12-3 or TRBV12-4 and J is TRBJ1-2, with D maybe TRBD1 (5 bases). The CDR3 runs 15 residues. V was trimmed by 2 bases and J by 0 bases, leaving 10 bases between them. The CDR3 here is CASSLLGEANYGYTF. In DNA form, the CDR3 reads TGTGCCAGCAGTTTACTAGGGGAAGCTAACTATGGCTACACCTTC.

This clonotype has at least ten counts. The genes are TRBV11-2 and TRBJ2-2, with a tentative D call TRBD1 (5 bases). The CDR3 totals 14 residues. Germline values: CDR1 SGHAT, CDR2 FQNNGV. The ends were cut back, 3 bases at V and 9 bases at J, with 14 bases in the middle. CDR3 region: CASSFGRVVRELFF. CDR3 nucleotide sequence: TGTGCCAGCAGCTTTGGCAGGGTCGTCCGGGAGCTGTTTTTT. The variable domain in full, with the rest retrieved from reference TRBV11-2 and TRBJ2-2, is EAGVAQSPRYKIIEKRQSVAFWCNPISGHATLYWYQQILGQGPKLLIQFQNNGVVDDSQLPKDRFSAERLKGVDSTLKIQPAKLEDSAVYLCASSFGRVVRELFFGEGSRLTVL.

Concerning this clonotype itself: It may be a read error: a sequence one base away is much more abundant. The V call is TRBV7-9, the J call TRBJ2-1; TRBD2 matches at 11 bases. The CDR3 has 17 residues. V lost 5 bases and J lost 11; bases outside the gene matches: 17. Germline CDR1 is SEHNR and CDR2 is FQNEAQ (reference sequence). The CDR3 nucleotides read TGTGCCAGCAGCAGTTCCGACCTAGCGGGAGGCAAGAATCAGCAGTTCTTC. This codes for CASSSSDLAGGKNQQFF.

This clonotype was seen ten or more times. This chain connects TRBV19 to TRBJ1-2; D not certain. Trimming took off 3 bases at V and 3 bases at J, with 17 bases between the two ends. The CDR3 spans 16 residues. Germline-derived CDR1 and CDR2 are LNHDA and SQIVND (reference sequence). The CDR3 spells CASSIGLGLEDYGYTF. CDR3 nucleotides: TGTGCCAGTAGTATTGGGCTCGGGTTGGAAGACTATGGCTACACCTTC.

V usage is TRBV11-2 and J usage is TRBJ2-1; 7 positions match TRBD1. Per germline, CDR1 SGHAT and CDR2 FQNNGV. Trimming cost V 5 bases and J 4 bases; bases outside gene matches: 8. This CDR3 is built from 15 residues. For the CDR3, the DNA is TGTGCCAGCAGCCCCTCCCGGGACAGTTACAATGAGCAGTTCTTC. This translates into CASSPSRDSYNEQFF.

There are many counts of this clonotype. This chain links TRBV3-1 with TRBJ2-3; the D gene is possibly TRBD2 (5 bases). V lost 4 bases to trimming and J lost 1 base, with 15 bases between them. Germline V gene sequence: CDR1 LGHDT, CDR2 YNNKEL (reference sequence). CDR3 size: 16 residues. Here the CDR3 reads CASSRIPDGGTDTQYF. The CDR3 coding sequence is TGTGCCAGCAGCCGGATCCCGGACGGGGGCACAGATACGCAGTATTTT.

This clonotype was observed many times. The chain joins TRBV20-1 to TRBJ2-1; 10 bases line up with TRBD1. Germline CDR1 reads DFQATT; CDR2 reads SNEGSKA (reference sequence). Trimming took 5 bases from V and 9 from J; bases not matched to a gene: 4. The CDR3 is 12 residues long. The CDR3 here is CSAGTGEIEQFF. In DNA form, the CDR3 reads TGCAGTGCTGGGACAGGGGAGATTGAGCAGTTCTTC.